One sample yielded the 5 T cell receptor beta chains listed below, sequenced in a study of identical twins. TCRdb itself ran the 5' RACE reads through MiXCR, one entry per CDR3 protein. The sample lists under 1 million distinct CDR3 sequences, about 12% occurring once. The same sample was also used in a study of yellow fever vaccine responses in identical twins.

Sequencing input: PBMCs. The receptors here all came from a woman aged 18-29 years in good health.

This clonotype was picked up many times. Written as DNA, the CDR3 is TGTGCCAGCAGTTACTCATCCGGACCCCCTGGGGAGCAGTTCTTC. Residues: CASSYSSGPPGEQFF. The chain is built from TRBV6-5 and TRBJ2-1; D call uncertain. Germline CDR1 and CDR2: MNHEY and SVGAGI. The germline V and J ends were trimmed by 0 bases and 10 bases, with 16 bases remaining between them. CDR3 length: 15 amino acids.

The genes are TRBV25-1 and TRBJ2-1, with D perhaps matching TRBD2 (5 bases). The CDR3 has 18 residues. The germline CDR1 and CDR2 sequences are MGHDK and SYGVNS. V was trimmed by 7 bases and J by 0 bases, leaving 22 bases between them. Here the CDR3 reads CASKAGKDSAGSYNEQFF. The CDR3 region has the DNA TGTGCCAGCAAGGCGGGTAAGGACTCGGCTGGCTCCTACAATGAGCAGTTCTTC.

This clonotype has at least ten counts. CDR3 sequence: CASSSYGNRFQETQYF. The CDR3 region has the DNA TGTGCCAGCAGTTCATATGGAAACAGGTTTCAAGAGACCCAGTACTTC. The chain has TRBV27 and TRBJ2-5; possibly TRBD1 for D (5 bases). The CDR3 totals 16 residues. Per the germline V gene, CDR1 is MNHEY and CDR2 is SMNVEV (reference sequence). Trimming took off 4 bases at V and 2 bases at J, with 17 bases between the two ends.

In this sample, this clonotype turned up a few times. The gene calls are TRBV12-3 or TRBV12-4 and TRBJ1-1, with 7 bases fitting TRBD1. The CDR3 is made up of 14 amino acids. V lost 5 bases to trimming and J lost 4 bases; unmatched junction nucleotides: 7. In DNA form, the CDR3 reads TGTGCCAGCAGTCAAACAGGGGCGATCACTGAAGCTTTCTTT. It is translated as CASSQTGAITEAFF.

This clonotype was observed a few times. This chain joins TRBV4-3 and TRBJ2-2, with TRBD2 matching 12 bases. Trimming cost V 4 bases and J 2 bases; bases outside gene matches: 5. The CDR3 contains 17 residues. Germline loops: CDR1 LGHNA, CDR2 YSLEER. CDR3 in DNA: TGCGCCAGCAGCCGCCTACTAGCGGGGGGTAACACCGGGGAGCTGTTTTTT. It is translated as CASSRLLAGGNTGELFF.